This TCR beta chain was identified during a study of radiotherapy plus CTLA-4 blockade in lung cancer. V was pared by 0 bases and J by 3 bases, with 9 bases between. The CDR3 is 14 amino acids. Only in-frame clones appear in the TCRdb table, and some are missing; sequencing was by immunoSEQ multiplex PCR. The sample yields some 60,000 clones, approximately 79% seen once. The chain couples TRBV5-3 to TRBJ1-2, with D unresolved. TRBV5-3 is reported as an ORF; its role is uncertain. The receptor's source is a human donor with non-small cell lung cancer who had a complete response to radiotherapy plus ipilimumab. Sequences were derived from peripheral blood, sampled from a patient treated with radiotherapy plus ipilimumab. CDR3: CARSLAGAYYGYTF. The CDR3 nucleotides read TGTGCCAGAAGCTTGGCTGGTGCGTACTATGGCTACACCTTC.